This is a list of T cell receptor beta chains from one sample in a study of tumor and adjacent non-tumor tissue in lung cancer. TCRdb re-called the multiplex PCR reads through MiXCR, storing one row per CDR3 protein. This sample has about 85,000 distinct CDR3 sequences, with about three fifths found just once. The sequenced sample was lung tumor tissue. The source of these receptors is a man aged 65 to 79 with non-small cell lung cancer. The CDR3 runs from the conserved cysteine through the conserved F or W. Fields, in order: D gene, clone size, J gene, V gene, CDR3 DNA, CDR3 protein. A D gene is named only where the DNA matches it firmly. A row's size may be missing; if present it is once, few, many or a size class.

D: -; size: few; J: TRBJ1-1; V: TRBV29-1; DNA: TGTAGCGCCTGGACAGAAAGGGCTGAAGCTTTCTTT; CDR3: CSAWTERAEAFF
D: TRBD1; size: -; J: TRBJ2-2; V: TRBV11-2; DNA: TGTACCAACAGTAATCAGGGGGCCGGGGAGCTGTTTTTT; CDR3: CTNSNQGAGELFF
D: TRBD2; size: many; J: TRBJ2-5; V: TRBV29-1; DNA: TGCAGCGTTTGGACTAGCGGGAGTTACAAGACCCAGTACTTC; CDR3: CSVWTSGSYKTQYF
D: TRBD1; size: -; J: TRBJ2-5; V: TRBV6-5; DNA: TGTGCCAGTCACCAGAGGGGGCGCAAAGAGACCCAGTACTTC; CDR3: CASHQRGRKETQYF
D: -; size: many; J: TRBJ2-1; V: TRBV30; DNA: TGTGCCTGGAGCGCGACCGGTGAGCAGTTCTTC; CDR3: CAWSATGEQFF
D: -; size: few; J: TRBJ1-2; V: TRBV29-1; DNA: TGCAGCGCCGACGATACTAGCATGGTACAGAAAGCCTATGGCTACACTTTC; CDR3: CSADDTSMVQKAYGYTF
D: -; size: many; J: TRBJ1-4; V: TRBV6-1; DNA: TGTGCCAGCAGTGAACTGGGGGCAGGAGAAAAACTGTTTTTT; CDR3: CASSELGAGEKLFF
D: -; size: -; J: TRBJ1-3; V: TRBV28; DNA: TGTGCCAGCAGTTTAGAGAACTCTGGAAGCACCATATATTTT; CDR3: CASSLENSGSTIYF
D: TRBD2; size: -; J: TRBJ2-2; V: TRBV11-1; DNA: TGTGCCAACAGCTCGGGACTAGCGGGGGGCAGATCCACAGGGGACCTGTTTTTT; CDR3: CANSSGLAGGRSTGDLFF
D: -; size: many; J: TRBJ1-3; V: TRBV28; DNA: TGTGCCAGCCGGACAGCTGGAAACACCATATATTTT; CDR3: CASRTAGNTIYF
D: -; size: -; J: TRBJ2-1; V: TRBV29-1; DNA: TGCTGCGTTGGTATAACGAGCGTGGCGTCTAGTGAGCAGTTCTTC; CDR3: CCVGITSVASSEQFF
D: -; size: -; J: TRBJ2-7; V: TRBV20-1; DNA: TGCAGTGCCCAGAATTTTTACGAGCAGTACTTC; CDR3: CSAQNFYEQYF
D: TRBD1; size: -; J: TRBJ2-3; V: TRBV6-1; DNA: TGTGCCAGTCAGGCATTCTGGACAGGGTCAGACACGCAGTATTTT; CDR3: CASQAFWTGSDTQYF
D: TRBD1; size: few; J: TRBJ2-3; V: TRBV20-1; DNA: TGCAGTGCTAGTTGGCAGGGGGCCACAGATACGCAGTATTTT; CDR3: CSASWQGATDTQYF
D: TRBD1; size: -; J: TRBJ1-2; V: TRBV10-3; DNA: TGTGCCATCGGTGAGTCAGGGGGGATCTATGGCTACACCTTC; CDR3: CAIGESGGIYGYTF
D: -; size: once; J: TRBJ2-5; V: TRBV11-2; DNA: TGTGTCATCAGCCCTAAACAGGCGAAAGAGACCCAGTACTTC; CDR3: CVISPKQAKETQYF
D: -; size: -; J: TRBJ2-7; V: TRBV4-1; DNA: TGCACCAGCAGCCAGACCAGGATCCGGTCCGCTTTCTACGAGCAGTACTTC; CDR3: CTSSQTRIRSAFYEQYF
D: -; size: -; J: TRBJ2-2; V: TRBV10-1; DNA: TGCGCTGGGGACGGGGTGCTGTTTTTT; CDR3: CAGDGVLFF
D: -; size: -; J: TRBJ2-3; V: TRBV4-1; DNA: TGCGCCAGCAGCCAAATATCTGCAAGCACAGATACGCAGTATTTT; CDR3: CASSQISASTDTQYF
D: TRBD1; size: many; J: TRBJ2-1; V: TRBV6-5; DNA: TGTGCCAGCAGTTACGGTGACAGGGGGCCTGAGCAGTTCTTC; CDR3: CASSYGDRGPEQFF
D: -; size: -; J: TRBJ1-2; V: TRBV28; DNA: TGTGCCAGCAGTTTACCAGGGATAAGTGGCTACACCTTC; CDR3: CASSLPGISGYTF
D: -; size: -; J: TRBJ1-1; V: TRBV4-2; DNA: TGTGCCAGCAGTCTTCATACACAGGAGAACATTGAAGCTTTCTTT; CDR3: CASSLHTQENIEAFF
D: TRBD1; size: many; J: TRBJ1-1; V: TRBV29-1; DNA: TGCAGCGTCCAAGGACAGGGGGCCACTGAAGCTTTCTTT; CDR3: CSVQGQGATEAFF
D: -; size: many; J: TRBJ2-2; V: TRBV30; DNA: TGTGCCTGCAAGGCGGGCGGGGAGCTGTTTTTT; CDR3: CACKAGGELFF
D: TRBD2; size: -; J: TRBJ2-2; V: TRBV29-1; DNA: TGTAGCGGGAGGATAGGGGGCTGCGCCGGGGAGCTATTTTTT; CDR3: CSGRIGGCAGELFF
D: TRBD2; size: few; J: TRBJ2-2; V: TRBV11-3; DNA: TGTGCCAGCAGCGTGACCAGCGGGGTCGGGGAGGTGTTTTTT; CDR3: CASSVTSGVGEVFF
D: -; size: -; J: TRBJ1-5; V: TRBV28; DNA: TGTGCCAGCAGTCTACCACGGGAGACGGGCCGATATAGCAATCAGCCCCAGCATTTT; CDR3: CASSLPRETGRYSNQPQHF
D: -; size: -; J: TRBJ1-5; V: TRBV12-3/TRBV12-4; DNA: TGTGCCAGCAGCGACGAACCTATCAACCAGCCCCAGCATTTT; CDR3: CASSDEPINQPQHF
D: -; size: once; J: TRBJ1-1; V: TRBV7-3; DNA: TGTGCCAGCAGCCCCCCCGGGGCAGGCCAGAACACTGAAGCTTTCTTT; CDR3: CASSPPGAGQNTEAFF
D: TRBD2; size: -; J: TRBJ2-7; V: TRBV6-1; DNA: TGTGTCAGCAGTGAATTGGATCGAGCGGGGGGCTCCTACGAACAGTACTTC; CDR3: CVSSELDRAGGSYEQYF
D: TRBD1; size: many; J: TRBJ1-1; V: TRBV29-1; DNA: TGCAGCGCAACCGCGACAGGGTACACTGAAGCTTTCTTT; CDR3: CSATATGYTEAFF
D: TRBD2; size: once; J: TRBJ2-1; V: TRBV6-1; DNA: TGTGTCAGCAGTGACACGCCGGGACTAGCGGGAGGTTACTACAATGAGCAGTTCTTC; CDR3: CVSSDTPGLAGGYYNEQFF
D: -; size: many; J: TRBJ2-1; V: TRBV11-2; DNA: TGTGCCAGCAGGGCCTGGACAGCCTCTTACAATGAGCAGTTCTTC; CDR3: CASRAWTASYNEQFF
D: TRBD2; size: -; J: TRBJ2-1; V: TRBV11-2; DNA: TGTGCCAGCAACTTAGATGGGGAGGGCAATGAGCAGTTCTTC; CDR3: CASNLDGEGNEQFF
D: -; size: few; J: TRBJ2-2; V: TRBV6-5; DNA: TGTGCCAGCAGTTACGTCCTCTTCACCGGGGAGCTGTTTTTT; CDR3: CASSYVLFTGELFF
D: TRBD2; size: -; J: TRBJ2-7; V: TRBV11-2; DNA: TGTGCCAGCAGCTTAAATCCGGGACTAGCGGGAGTTTGCGAGCAGGGCTTC; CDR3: CASSLNPGLAGVCEQGF
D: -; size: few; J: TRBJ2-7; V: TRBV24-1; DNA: TGTGCCACCAGTGGGCAGGGGAGCTCCTACGAGCAGTACTTC; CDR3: CATSGQGSSYEQYF
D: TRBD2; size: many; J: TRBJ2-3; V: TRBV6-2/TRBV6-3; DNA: TGTGCCAGCAGTCCCCGCGGGGGAACGCAGTATTTT; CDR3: CASSPRGGTQYF
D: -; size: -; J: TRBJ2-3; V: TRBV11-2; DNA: TGTGCGAGCAGCTTAGAAACACCCCTCACAGATACGCAGTATTTT; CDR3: CASSLETPLTDTQYF
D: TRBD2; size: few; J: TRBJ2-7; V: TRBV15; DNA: TGTGCCACCAGCAGAATAGCGGGAGCTCAGTACGAGCAGTACTTC; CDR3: CATSRIAGAQYEQYF
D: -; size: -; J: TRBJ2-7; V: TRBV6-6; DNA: TGTGCCAGCTGCCCCCGGGGTGGTGGCAGATGGTCTGGGTACGAGCAGTACTTC; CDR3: CASCPRGGGRWSGYEQYF
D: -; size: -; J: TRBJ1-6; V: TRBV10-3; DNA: TGTGCCATCAGTGGGAGGGGTAATTCACTCCTCCACTTT; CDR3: CAISGRGNSLLHF
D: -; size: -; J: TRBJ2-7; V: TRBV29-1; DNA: TGCAGCGTTTCGGACAAGGCTGGCTACGAGCAGCACTTC; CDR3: CSVSDKAGYEQHF
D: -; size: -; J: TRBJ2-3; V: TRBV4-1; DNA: TGCGCCAGCAGGTCATCGCATGCCACGGATACGCAGTATTTT; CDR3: CASRSSHATDTQYF
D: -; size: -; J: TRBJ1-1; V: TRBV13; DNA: TGTGCCAGCAGCTCCCAAGACTCCCCAACCAATGAAGTTTTCTTT; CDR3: CASSSQDSPTNEVFF
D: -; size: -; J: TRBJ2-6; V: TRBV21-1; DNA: TGTGACAGCAGCAAAGCGCTGGGAGCCAGCTTACCCGGCTCTGGGGCCAACGTCCTGACTTTC; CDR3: CDSSKALGASLPGSGANVLTF
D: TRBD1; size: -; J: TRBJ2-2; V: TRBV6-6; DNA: TGCGCCGGATTGGGACAGGGGCCATCCGGGGAGCTGTTTTTT; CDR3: CAGLGQGPSGELFF
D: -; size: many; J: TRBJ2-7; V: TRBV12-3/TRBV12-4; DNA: TGTGCCAGCAGTTCTAGAGGTCCACCTTACGAGCAGTACTTC; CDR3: CASSSRGPPYEQYF
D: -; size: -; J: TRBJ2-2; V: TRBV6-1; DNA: TGTGCCAGCGGTGTCAGGCAGTTTTTTAGTACCGGGGAGCTCTTTTTT; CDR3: CASGVRQFFSTGELFF
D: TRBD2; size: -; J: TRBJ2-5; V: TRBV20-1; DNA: TGCAGTGCTACCCGACTAGCGGGGGACAGGGGGACCCAGTACTTC; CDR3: CSATRLAGDRGTQYF
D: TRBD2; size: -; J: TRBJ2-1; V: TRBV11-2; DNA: TGTGCCAGCAGCTTAGATGGGACTACATACGATGAGCAGTTCTTC; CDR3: CASSLDGTTYDEQFF
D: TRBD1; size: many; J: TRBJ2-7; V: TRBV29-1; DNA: TGCAGCGTAGGGACAGGGAGCTCCTACGAGCAGTACTTC; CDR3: CSVGTGSSYEQYF
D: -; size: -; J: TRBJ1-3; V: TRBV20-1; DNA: TGCAGTGCTCGCTACAGGGACTCTGGAAACACCATATATTTT; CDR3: CSARYRDSGNTIYF
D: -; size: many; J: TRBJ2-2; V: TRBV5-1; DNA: TGCGCCAGCAGGTTGGCACCTACGGGGGCCGGGGAGCTGTTTTTT; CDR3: CASRLAPTGAGELFF
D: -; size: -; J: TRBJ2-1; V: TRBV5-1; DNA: TGCACCAGCAGCTTGTGGTGGGAGGCCCTCAGTCCGAGCTACAATGAGCAGTTCTTC; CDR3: CTSSLWWEALSPSYNEQFF
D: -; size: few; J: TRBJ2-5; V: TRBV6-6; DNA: TGTGCCAACAGTCCTGACGGGGTGAGCGGGACCCAGTACTTC; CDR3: CANSPDGVSGTQYF
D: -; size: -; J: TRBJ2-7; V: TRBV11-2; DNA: TGTGCCAACAGCTTAAGTGTCTACGAGCAGTACTTC; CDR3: CANSLSVYEQYF